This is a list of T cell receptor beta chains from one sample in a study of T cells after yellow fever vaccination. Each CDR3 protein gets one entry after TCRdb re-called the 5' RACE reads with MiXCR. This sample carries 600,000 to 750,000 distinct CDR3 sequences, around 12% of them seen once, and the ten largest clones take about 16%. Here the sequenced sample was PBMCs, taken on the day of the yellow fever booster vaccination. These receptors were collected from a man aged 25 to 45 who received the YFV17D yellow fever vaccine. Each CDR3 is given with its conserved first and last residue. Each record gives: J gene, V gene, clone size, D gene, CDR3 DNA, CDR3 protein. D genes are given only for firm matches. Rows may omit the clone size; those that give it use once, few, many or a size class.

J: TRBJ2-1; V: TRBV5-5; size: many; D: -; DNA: TGTGCCAGCAGCTTGGCACTAGAGCGCAATGAGCAGTTCTTC; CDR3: CASSLALERNEQFF
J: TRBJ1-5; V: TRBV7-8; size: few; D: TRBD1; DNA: TGTGCCAGCAGCAATCGGGACAGTAATCAGCCCCAGCATTTT; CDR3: CASSNRDSNQPQHF
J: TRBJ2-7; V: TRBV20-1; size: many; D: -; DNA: TGCAGTGCTAAGAGGGGCGACTACGAGCAGTACTTC; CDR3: CSAKRGDYEQYF
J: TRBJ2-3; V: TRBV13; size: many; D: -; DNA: TGTGCCAGCAGCTGGAGAAGCACAGATACGCAGTATTTT; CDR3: CASSWRSTDTQYF
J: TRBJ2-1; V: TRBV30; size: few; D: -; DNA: TGTGCCTGGATGGGGGTTCATGAGCAGTTCTTC; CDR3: CAWMGVHEQFF
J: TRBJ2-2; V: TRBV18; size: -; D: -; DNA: TGTGCCAGCTCACTGCAAAGGACGAACACCGGGGAGCTGTTTTTT; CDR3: CASSLQRTNTGELFF
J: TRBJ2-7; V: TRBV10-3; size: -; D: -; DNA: TGTGCCATCAGTGAAAACAACAACTACGAGCAGTACTTC; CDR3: CAISENNNYEQYF
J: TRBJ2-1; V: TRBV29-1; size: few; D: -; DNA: TGCAGCCTCGGGACCACATACAATGAGCAGTTCTTC; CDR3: CSLGTTYNEQFF
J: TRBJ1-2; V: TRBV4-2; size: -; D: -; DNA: TGTGCCAGCAGCCAACCCAACAGGGATGACTATGGCTACACCTTC; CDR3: CASSQPNRDDYGYTF
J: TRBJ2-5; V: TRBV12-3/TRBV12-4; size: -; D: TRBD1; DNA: TGTGCCAGCAACCAGGGGACAGCCCTGGGGCAAGAGACCCAGTACTTC; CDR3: CASNQGTALGQETQYF
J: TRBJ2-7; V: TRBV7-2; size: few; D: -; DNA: TGTGCCAGCAGCTTAGTAGCAGGCCTTGGCGAGCAGTACTTC; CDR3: CASSLVAGLGEQYF
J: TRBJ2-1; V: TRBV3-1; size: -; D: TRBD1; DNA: TGTGCCAGCAGTCGAAACCGGGACAGGGGTAATGAGCAGTTCTTC; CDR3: CASSRNRDRGNEQFF
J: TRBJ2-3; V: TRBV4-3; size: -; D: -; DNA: TGCGCCAGCAGCCAAGAGCCCGGGACAAGCACAGATACGCAGTATTTT; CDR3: CASSQEPGTSTDTQYF
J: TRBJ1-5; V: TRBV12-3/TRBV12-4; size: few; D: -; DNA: TGTGCCAGCTCACGGGGGGCGAGCAATCAGCCCCAGCATTTT; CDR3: CASSRGASNQPQHF
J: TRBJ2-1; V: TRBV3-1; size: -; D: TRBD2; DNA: TGTGCCAGCAGCCCCATTCTAGCGGGAGGGGATCTCCAATACAATGAGCAGTTCTTC; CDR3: CASSPILAGGDLQYNEQFF
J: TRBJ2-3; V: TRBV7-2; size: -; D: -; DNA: TGTGCCAGCAGCTTAGATGGCCGCGGAAGGAGAGATACGCAGTATTTT; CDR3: CASSLDGRGRRDTQYF
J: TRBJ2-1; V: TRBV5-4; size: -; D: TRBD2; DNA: TGTGCCAGCAGCTTGAGGATTAGCGGGAGTTTTGATGAGCAGTTCTTC; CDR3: CASSLRISGSFDEQFF
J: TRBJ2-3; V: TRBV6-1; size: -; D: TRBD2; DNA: TGTGCCAGCAGTGTTAGCGGGAGGGGGGGCACAGATACGCAGTATTTT; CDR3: CASSVSGRGGTDTQYF
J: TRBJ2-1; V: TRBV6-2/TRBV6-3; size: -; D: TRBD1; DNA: TGTGCCAGCAGTTACGTCGCAGGGGGTTACAATGAGCAGTTCTTC; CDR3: CASSYVAGGYNEQFF
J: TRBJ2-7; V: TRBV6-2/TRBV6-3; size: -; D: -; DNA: TGTGCCAGCATCCCCGGGACGGGGACCTACGAGCAGTACTTC; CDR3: CASIPGTGTYEQYF
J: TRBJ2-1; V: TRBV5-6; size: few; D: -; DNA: TGTGCCAGCAGCACCGGGACTGAGAATGAGCAGTTCTTC; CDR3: CASSTGTENEQFF
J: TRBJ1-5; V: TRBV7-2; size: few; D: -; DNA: TGTGCCAGCAGCCCGGGCCTTAGCAATCAGCCCCAGCATTTT; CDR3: CASSPGLSNQPQHF
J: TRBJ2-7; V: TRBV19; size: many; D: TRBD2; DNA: TGTGCCAGTAGTGAGTCCTCAGCGGGGAAAAGGGAGCAGTACTTC; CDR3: CASSESSAGKREQYF
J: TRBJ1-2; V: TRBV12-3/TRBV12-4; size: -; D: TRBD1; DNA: TGTGCCATCCAGACAGGGAGGTTGAGTGGTGGCTACACCTTC; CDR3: CAIQTGRLSGGYTF
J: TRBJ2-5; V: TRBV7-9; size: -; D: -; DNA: TGTGCCAGCAGCTTATTTAGCGGCCAAGAGACCCAGTACTTC; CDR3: CASSLFSGQETQYF